A selection of T cell receptor beta chains follows, all from one sample in a study of response to subunit inactivated influenza vaccine. A single record per CDR3 protein comes from TCRdb applying MiXCR to the RT-PCR reads. Here the sample spans hundreds of thousands of distinct CDR3 sequences, 21% being singletons. The sample was PBMCs from blood, taken 21 months after vaccination. These TCRs come from a man in his fifties or sixties who received an inactivated influenza vaccine. The CDR3 runs from the conserved cysteine through the conserved F or W. The D gene is left open where the match is weak. Clone sizes are given selectively: once, few, many, or a class where the clone is expanded.

NA	TRBV6-2/TRBV6-3	NA	12	TRBJ2-7	TGTGCCAGCAGTTACGACTACTACGAGCAGTACTTC	CASSYDYYEQYF
few	TRBV6-2/TRBV6-3	NA	13	TRBJ1-4	TGTGCCAGCAGTTACTACAGGAATGAAAAACTGTTTTTT	CASSYYRNEKLFF
NA	TRBV9	NA	15	TRBJ1-1	TGTGCCAGCAGCGTAGCCCCAATGGACGGTACTGAAGCTTTCTTT	CASSVAPMDGTEAFF
NA	TRBV5-1	NA	13	TRBJ1-2	TGCGCCAGCAGACCCGACGCTAACTATGGCTACACCTTC	CASRPDANYGYTF
few	TRBV4-2	NA	15	TRBJ1-4	TGTGCCAGCAGCCAAGAAGGGGACTCCAATGAAAAACTGTTTTTT	CASSQEGDSNEKLFF
NA	TRBV20-1	TRBD2	16	TRBJ2-4	TGCAGTATATCAGGGGGACTAGCGGGAGGCAAAAACATTCAGTACTTC	CSISGGLAGGKNIQYF
NA	TRBV29-1	NA	12	TRBJ2-7	TGCAGCGCAACATCCCTGGGTTACGAGCAGTACTTC	CSATSLGYEQYF
NA	TRBV15	NA	15	TRBJ2-7	TGTGCCACCAGGTCGGTGGGGGGAGATTCCTACGAGCAGTACTTC	CATRSVGGDSYEQYF
few	TRBV19	TRBD1	14	TRBJ1-6	TGTGCCAGTAGTATGAGCCAGGGGGGTTCACCCCTCCACTTT	CASSMSQGGSPLHF
few	TRBV20-1	TRBD1	14	TRBJ1-4	TGCAGTGCCAACCTGGACAGGGGGCGAGGAAAACTGTTTTTT	CSANLDRGRGKLFF
NA	TRBV7-2	NA	15	TRBJ2-7	TGTGCCAGCAGCACCTCTAGCGTCGGGTCCTACGAGCAGTACTTC	CASSTSSVGSYEQYF
many	TRBV29-1	NA	12	TRBJ1-2	TGCAGCGCCTCAAAAATAGGGCATGGCTACACCTTC	CSASKIGHGYTF
NA	TRBV5-6	NA	12	TRBJ2-5	TGTGCCAGCAGCCCCGACCAGGGGACCCAGTACTTC	CASSPDQGTQYF
NA	TRBV12-3/TRBV12-4	TRBD1	15	TRBJ1-6	TGTGCCAGCAGGAGGACAGGGGGCGCTGAATCACCCCTCCACTTT	CASRRTGGAESPLHF
NA	TRBV20-1	NA	13	TRBJ1-2	TGCAGTGCGTTAGTATCTCGGGACCATGGCTACACCTTC	CSALVSRDHGYTF
many	TRBV20-1	NA	15	TRBJ2-3	TGCAGTGCTAGGGGCCAGATTTACCAGCCAGATACGCAGTATTTT	CSARGQIYQPDTQYF
few	TRBV21-1	NA	14	TRBJ1-2	TGTGCCAGCAGTAAACACTGGGGAACATATGGCTACACCTTC	CASSKHWGTYGYTF
NA	TRBV20-1	TRBD2	17	TRBJ2-1	TGCAGTGCTAGTAGCTGGCAGACTAGCCGCGCCTACAATGAGCAGTTCTTC	CSASSWQTSRAYNEQFF
NA	TRBV28	TRBD1	18	TRBJ1-6	TGTGCCAGCAGAGACGGACAGGGTAAATGGTCCTATAATTCACCCCTCCACTTT	CASRDGQGKWSYNSPLHF
few	TRBV10-2	NA	11	TRBJ1-3	TGCGCCAGTGGTCGGGTGGACACCATATATTTT	CASGRVDTIYF
NA	TRBV28	NA	16	TRBJ1-5	TGTGCCAGCAGTTTTGGGTTAGGGGGGCGCAATCAGCCCCAGCATTTT	CASSFGLGGRNQPQHF
NA	TRBV20-1	NA	14	TRBJ2-5	TGCAGTGCTAGGGGTCCCACAGGGCAAGAGACCCAGTACTTC	CSARGPTGQETQYF
few	TRBV10-3	NA	17	TRBJ2-2	TGTGCCATCAGTGAGTCGGTGGCCTCTATAAACACCGGGGAGCTGTTTTTT	CAISESVASINTGELFF
few	TRBV29-1	NA	14	TRBJ2-4	TGCAGCGTGATGGGACGGACAGCCAAAAACATTCAGTACTTC	CSVMGRTAKNIQYF
few	TRBV28	TRBD2	16	TRBJ2-7	TGTGCCAGCAGCTATGATAAGCGGGAGGGCCGGTACGAGCAGTACTTC	CASSYDKREGRYEQYF
NA	TRBV20-1	TRBD2	15	TRBJ2-7	TGCAGTGCTAGAGATCGGCGGGGGGTACTCTACGAGCAGTACTTC	CSARDRRGVLYEQYF
few	TRBV20-1	TRBD1	15	TRBJ1-1	TGCAGTGCTCACCGACCGGGACAGGTGAACACTGAAGCTTTCTTT	CSAHRPGQVNTEAFF
NA	TRBV10-3	TRBD1	15	TRBJ2-2	TGTGCCAGCGAGACAGGGGCTAAGAACACCGGGGAGCTGTTTTTT	CASETGAKNTGELFF
NA	TRBV3-1	TRBD2	19	TRBJ2-7	TGTGCCAGCAGCCAAGATTCGGCTAGCGGGAGGGCCAAGCTAAACGAGCAGTACTTC	CASSQDSASGRAKLNEQYF
few	TRBV5-1	TRBD2	17	TRBJ2-5	TGCGCCAGCAGCTTGGGACTAGCAGGGCTAAGGCTGAAGACCCAGTACTTC	CASSLGLAGLRLKTQYF
NA	TRBV20-1	TRBD2	18	TRBJ2-7	TGCAGTGCTAGAGATCTTTTGGGGACTAGCGGGAGCGGATACGAGCAGTACTTC	CSARDLLGTSGSGYEQYF
few	TRBV5-1	NA	15	TRBJ2-3	TGCGCCAGCGGGGCAGCCGGCCATCGGACAGATACGCAGTATTTT	CASGAAGHRTDTQYF
NA	TRBV20-1	NA	14	TRBJ1-5	TGCAGTGCTCGGGGGGTTCGGAGCAATCAGCCCCAGCATTTT	CSARGVRSNQPQHF
few	TRBV19	TRBD1	18	TRBJ1-5	TGTGCCAGTAGTAATCCGGGACAGGTTCTTTATAGCAATCAGCCCCAGCATTTT	CASSNPGQVLYSNQPQHF
many	TRBV7-9	NA	15	TRBJ1-2	TGTGCCAGCAGCTTAGGCCTGGGAATTGACTATGGCTACACCTTC	CASSLGLGIDYGYTF
NA	TRBV29-1	TRBD1	13	TRBJ1-2	TGCAGCGTCCAGGGACAGGGAGCGTATGGCTACACCTTC	CSVQGQGAYGYTF
NA	TRBV12-3/TRBV12-4	NA	14	TRBJ2-7	TGTGCCAGCAGTTTAGAAGTCGGAACCTACGAGCAGTACTTC	CASSLEVGTYEQYF
few	TRBV7-9	TRBD1	15	TRBJ1-4	TGTGCCAGCAGCACAACCGGGACAGAGTTTCGTAAACTGTTTTTT	CASSTTGTEFRKLFF
NA	TRBV9	NA	15	TRBJ2-2	TGTGCCAGCAGCGTAGGTGTTCTTAACACCGGGGAGCTGTTTTTT	CASSVGVLNTGELFF
NA	TRBV7-2	TRBD1	16	TRBJ2-5	TGTGCCAGCAGCCGTAGAAGGACAGGGCAGGGGGAGACCCAGTACTTC	CASSRRRTGQGETQYF
NA	TRBV4-1	NA	15	TRBJ1-2	TGCGCCAGCAGCCAAGAGGGCCAGGGGAACTATGGCTACACCTTC	CASSQEGQGNYGYTF
NA	TRBV20-1	TRBD1	14	TRBJ1-2	TGCAGTGCTAGAGATTTCGGACAGGCACCCGGCTACACCTTC	CSARDFGQAPGYTF
many	TRBV12-3/TRBV12-4	TRBD1	14	TRBJ1-2	TGTGCCAGCAGTTTAATGCAGGGGGCAAATGGCTACACCTTC	CASSLMQGANGYTF
many	TRBV12-3/TRBV12-4	NA	11	TRBJ1-2	TGTGCCAGCACCCGAACCTATGGCTACACCTTC	CASTRTYGYTF